This TCR beta chain is from a study of regulatory T cells in long-lasting Graves disease. This sample's time point: persistent/refractory GD, antithyroid drugs over 5 years with positive TRAb. The authors made the TCR library using RNA they extracted from PBMCs. With iRepertoire HTBI primers and Arm-PCR of CDR3 regions, TCR beta libraries were built. TCRdb independently ran MiXCR on the multiplex PCR reads; one entry per CDR3 protein. The sample includes about 400,000 distinct CDR3 sequences, more than 20% of them seen just once. Germline V CDR1 and CDR2: MDHEN, SYDVKM. The CDR3 has 11 amino acids. The junction had 5 bases not matched to a gene; V was cut back by 6 bases and J by 11 bases.

This chain uses TRBV28 with TRBJ1-1, with TRBD1 matching 8 bases. This clonotype originated in a female donor with Graves disease. The sample consisted of peripheral blood mononuclear cells (PBMCs), taken when the disease was refractory, from a patient treated with antithyroid drugs. The CDR3 spells CASRYRGTAFF. Here the CDR3 DNA reads TGTGCCAGCAGATACAGGGGGACGGCTTTCTTT.